The entry below describes one T cell receptor (beta chain). As yet, its antigen is unknown. This entry belongs to a study of beta chain features in type 1 diabetes. The sequenced template was cDNA made from the entire isolated RNA. The protocol was immunoSEQ multiplex PCR, while the TCRdb copy is restricted to in-frame clones and leaves out a portion. This sample has about 620,000 clones, with 15% to 18% found just once. Broader study findings: In all four CD4+ subsets, TCRB CDR3 length was significantly, moderately reduced in type 1 diabetes. Fewer insertions but more deletions were seen at VDJ junctions in type 1 diabetes patients. Shorter templates might be favored by PCR, and equally so in patients and in controls. In the patient group, naive, central memory and Treg TCRB repertoires seemed more alike than in the healthy donor group.

The material sequenced was naive CD4+ T cells from blood. The receptor's source is a man younger than 30 in good health.

The DNA for the CDR3 is TGTGCCACCAAGGGACAGGGGATCTTGAACACTGAAGCTTTCTTT. Protein product: CATKGQGILNTEAFF. This chain joins TRBV6-5 and TRBJ1-1; 10 nucleotides agree with TRBD1. The germline CDR1 and CDR2 sequences are MNHEY and SVGAGI. This CDR3 region has 15 residues. V shed 10 bases and J 0 bases; nucleotides not matched to a gene: 8.